Listed below are T cell receptor beta chains from one sample, sequenced in a study of shared clonotypes between healthy human individuals. Sequenced by immunoSEQ multiplex PCR; TCRdb stores in-frame clones only, minus some. The data show about 2.4 million clones, 93% seen once. The sample was naive CD4+ T cells from PBMCs. All receptors derive from a man aged 18 to 29 in good health. Some clones in this sample may be carry-over from other donors' samples. Each CDR3 is given with its conserved first and last residue. Fields, in order: D gene, J gene, V gene, clone size, CDR3 DNA, CDR3 protein. D genes are given only for firm matches. Only part of the rows carry a size: once, few, many, or a class if the clone is expanded.

d_call: NA; j_call: TRBJ2-1; v_call: TRBV9; clone_size: NA; cdr3_nt: TGTGCCAGCAGCGTAGACGGGAGCAGCAATGAGCAGTTCTTC; cdr3_aa: CASSVDGSSNEQFF
d_call: NA; j_call: TRBJ1-1; v_call: TRBV7-9; clone_size: NA; cdr3_nt: TGTGCCAGCAGCCTGACAGCGACCACTGAAGCTTTCTTT; cdr3_aa: CASSLTATTEAFF
d_call: TRBD1; j_call: TRBJ1-2; v_call: TRBV4-1; clone_size: NA; cdr3_nt: TGCGCCAGCAGCCATCAACCGGGACAGGGGAGCTATGGCTACACCTTC; cdr3_aa: CASSHQPGQGSYGYTF
d_call: TRBD2; j_call: TRBJ2-1; v_call: TRBV7-3; clone_size: NA; cdr3_nt: TGTGCCAGCAGCCCTCTAGCGGGAGTTGAGCAGTTCTTC; cdr3_aa: CASSPLAGVEQFF
d_call: NA; j_call: TRBJ2-7; v_call: TRBV6-6; clone_size: NA; cdr3_nt: TGTGCCAGCAGTTACTCGTTGGGGGGCTCCTACGAGCAGTACTTC; cdr3_aa: CASSYSLGGSYEQYF
d_call: NA; j_call: TRBJ2-3; v_call: TRBV7-2; clone_size: once; cdr3_nt: TGTGCCAGCACAGTGACTAGCACAGATACGCAGTATTTT; cdr3_aa: CASTVTSTDTQYF
d_call: NA; j_call: TRBJ1-2; v_call: TRBV6-1; clone_size: once; cdr3_nt: TGTGCCAGCAGGCAAGCCACGGCGGATGGCTACACCTTC; cdr3_aa: CASRQATADGYTF
d_call: NA; j_call: TRBJ1-5; v_call: TRBV7-2; clone_size: NA; cdr3_nt: TGTGCCAGCAGCTTAGATCCAGGCCAGCCCCAGCATTTT; cdr3_aa: CASSLDPGQPQHF
d_call: NA; j_call: TRBJ2-7; v_call: TRBV5-6; clone_size: NA; cdr3_nt: TGTGCCAGCAGCTTGGGCGTCAGCGGCATAGGCTACGAGCAGTACTTC; cdr3_aa: CASSLGVSGIGYEQYF
d_call: NA; j_call: TRBJ1-1; v_call: TRBV6-1; clone_size: NA; cdr3_nt: TGTGCCAGCTGGTCTGGGACATATGAAGCTTTCTTT; cdr3_aa: CASWSGTYEAFF
d_call: TRBD1; j_call: TRBJ2-2; v_call: TRBV30; clone_size: NA; cdr3_nt: TGTGCCTGGGGGGGACAGAAAACCGGGGAGCTGTTTTTT; cdr3_aa: CAWGGQKTGELFF
d_call: NA; j_call: TRBJ1-2; v_call: TRBV5-1; clone_size: NA; cdr3_nt: TGCGCCAGCAGCTTGGACACAAACTATGGCTACACCTTC; cdr3_aa: CASSLDTNYGYTF
d_call: NA; j_call: TRBJ2-7; v_call: TRBV28; clone_size: NA; cdr3_nt: TGTGCCAGCAGTTTACTAATGCCCGGCGAGCAGTACTTC; cdr3_aa: CASSLLMPGEQYF
d_call: NA; j_call: TRBJ2-5; v_call: TRBV18; clone_size: NA; cdr3_nt: TGTGCCAGCTCACGGAAGGGTGAGACCCAGTACTTC; cdr3_aa: CASSRKGETQYF
d_call: TRBD2; j_call: TRBJ2-1; v_call: TRBV5-6; clone_size: NA; cdr3_nt: TGTGCCAGCAGCTTGGGACTAGCGGGAATCCTGGGCTACAATGAGCAGTTCTTC; cdr3_aa: CASSLGLAGILGYNEQFF
d_call: NA; j_call: TRBJ2-6; v_call: TRBV15; clone_size: once; cdr3_nt: TGTGCCACCAGCAGAGATAGTTTAGGCAGATTTTACTCTGGGGCCAACGTCCTGACTTTC; cdr3_aa: CATSRDSLGRFYSGANVLTF
d_call: TRBD1; j_call: TRBJ2-7; v_call: TRBV15; clone_size: NA; cdr3_nt: TGTGCCACCAGCTCCTCCGGGACAGGGAACCGGTTGCAGTACTTC; cdr3_aa: CATSSSGTGNRLQYF
d_call: TRBD1; j_call: TRBJ1-6; v_call: TRBV25-1; clone_size: NA; cdr3_nt: TGTGCCAGCAGTGGACAGGGAACGAGTTCACCCCTCCACTTT; cdr3_aa: CASSGQGTSSPLHF
d_call: NA; j_call: TRBJ2-7; v_call: TRBV7-9; clone_size: NA; cdr3_nt: TGTGCCAGCAGCTTAGCGGGAGCCCCGATTCGAGCCTACGAGCAGTACTTC; cdr3_aa: CASSLAGAPIRAYEQYF
d_call: NA; j_call: TRBJ2-5; v_call: TRBV15; clone_size: NA; cdr3_nt: TGTGCCACCAGCAGGGAAAGTGGTGAGACCCAGTACTTC; cdr3_aa: CATSRESGETQYF
d_call: TRBD1; j_call: TRBJ2-7; v_call: TRBV7-3; clone_size: NA; cdr3_nt: TGTGCCAGCAGCTGTCGACCCGGGGACAGGGCGTCGTACTTC; cdr3_aa: CASSCRPGDRASYF
d_call: NA; j_call: TRBJ2-3; v_call: TRBV25-1; clone_size: NA; cdr3_nt: TGTGCCAGCAGTGAAGTGAGGTCTCTAGCGATTGGGGCAGATACGCAGTATTTT; cdr3_aa: CASSEVRSLAIGADTQYF
d_call: NA; j_call: TRBJ1-1; v_call: TRBV30; clone_size: NA; cdr3_nt: TGTGCCTGGAGGCCACATGGGGGCACTGAAGCTTTCTTT; cdr3_aa: CAWRPHGGTEAFF
d_call: NA; j_call: TRBJ2-1; v_call: TRBV11-2; clone_size: NA; cdr3_nt: TGTGCCAGCAGCCTCCCTGGAGGCTCCTACAATGAGCAGTTCTTC; cdr3_aa: CASSLPGGSYNEQFF
d_call: NA; j_call: TRBJ2-1; v_call: TRBV18; clone_size: NA; cdr3_nt: TGTGCCAGCTCACCTTGGAGGGACTCCTACAATGAGCAGTTCTTC; cdr3_aa: CASSPWRDSYNEQFF
d_call: NA; j_call: TRBJ2-3; v_call: TRBV28; clone_size: NA; cdr3_nt: TGTGCCAGCTTTACAGGGTACACAGATACGCAGTATTTT; cdr3_aa: CASFTGYTDTQYF
d_call: NA; j_call: TRBJ1-3; v_call: TRBV28; clone_size: NA; cdr3_nt: TGTGCCAGCCGGGGGGGGGCCCGCTCTGGAAACACCATATATTTT; cdr3_aa: CASRGGARSGNTIYF
d_call: TRBD1; j_call: TRBJ1-1; v_call: TRBV6-5; clone_size: NA; cdr3_nt: TGTGCCGGCAGTTACCATGAGACAGGGAGGTACACTGAAGCTTTCTTT; cdr3_aa: CAGSYHETGRYTEAFF
d_call: NA; j_call: TRBJ2-3; v_call: TRBV18; clone_size: NA; cdr3_nt: TGTGCCAGCTCACCCCCGACATGGACAGATACGCAGTATTTT; cdr3_aa: CASSPPTWTDTQYF
d_call: NA; j_call: TRBJ1-2; v_call: TRBV4-3; clone_size: NA; cdr3_nt: TGCGCCAGCAGCCAAGGTGGGGGTATAAGCTATGGCTACACCTTC; cdr3_aa: CASSQGGGISYGYTF
d_call: NA; j_call: TRBJ2-7; v_call: TRBV18; clone_size: NA; cdr3_nt: TGTGCCAGCTCACCATTCGCCGGCAGTACTTCCTACGAGCAGTACTTC; cdr3_aa: CASSPFAGSTSYEQYF
d_call: TRBD1; j_call: TRBJ2-7; v_call: TRBV18; clone_size: NA; cdr3_nt: TGTGCCAGCTCACCGGGACAGGTTTACGAGCAGTACTTC; cdr3_aa: CASSPGQVYEQYF
d_call: TRBD2; j_call: TRBJ2-1; v_call: TRBV18; clone_size: NA; cdr3_nt: TGTGCCAGCTCACCACGTTCGTCTAGCGGGAGAGTTTACAATGAGCAGTTCTTC; cdr3_aa: CASSPRSSSGRVYNEQFF
d_call: NA; j_call: TRBJ1-1; v_call: TRBV4-1; clone_size: once; cdr3_nt: TGCGCCAGCAGCCAAGATTGGGGCCCGAACACTGAAGCTTTCTTT; cdr3_aa: CASSQDWGPNTEAFF
d_call: TRBD2; j_call: TRBJ2-1; v_call: TRBV2; clone_size: NA; cdr3_nt: TGTGCCAGCAGTGATACGGGAGGCCTCAATGAGCAGTTCTTC; cdr3_aa: CASSDTGGLNEQFF
d_call: TRBD1; j_call: TRBJ2-5; v_call: TRBV7-2; clone_size: NA; cdr3_nt: TGTGCCAGCAGCTCCGACAGGGGGTGGGAGACCCAGTACTTC; cdr3_aa: CASSSDRGWETQYF
d_call: TRBD1; j_call: TRBJ1-2; v_call: TRBV5-4; clone_size: NA; cdr3_nt: TGTGCCAGCAGCTTGGGACCGGGACAGGGCAACTATGGCTACACCTTC; cdr3_aa: CASSLGPGQGNYGYTF
d_call: TRBD2; j_call: TRBJ2-1; v_call: TRBV4-2; clone_size: NA; cdr3_nt: TGTGCCAGCAGCCAAGCTCAGGGCGGGAGGGCCAAAAATGAGCAGTTCTTC; cdr3_aa: CASSQAQGGRAKNEQFF
d_call: TRBD2; j_call: TRBJ2-1; v_call: TRBV28; clone_size: NA; cdr3_nt: TGTGCCAGCAGTTTACCCGGACTAGCGGGCCCACTCAATGAGCAGTTCTTC; cdr3_aa: CASSLPGLAGPLNEQFF
d_call: TRBD1; j_call: TRBJ2-2; v_call: TRBV14; clone_size: NA; cdr3_nt: TGTGCCAGCAGCCCTCGACAGGGCACCACCGGGGAGCTGTTTTTT; cdr3_aa: CASSPRQGTTGELFF
d_call: NA; j_call: TRBJ1-1; v_call: TRBV7-2; clone_size: NA; cdr3_nt: TGTGCCAGCAGCTTCCCTGCAGGGCGGGGTGAAGCTTTCTTT; cdr3_aa: CASSFPAGRGEAFF
d_call: NA; j_call: TRBJ2-3; v_call: TRBV2; clone_size: NA; cdr3_nt: TGTGCCAGCGAACCGGGAGCCCACACAGATACGCAGTATTTT; cdr3_aa: CASEPGAHTDTQYF
d_call: NA; j_call: TRBJ2-6; v_call: TRBV6-5; clone_size: NA; cdr3_nt: TGTGCCAGCTCCGACTCTGGGGCCAACGTCCTGACTTTC; cdr3_aa: CASSDSGANVLTF
d_call: NA; j_call: TRBJ1-1; v_call: TRBV10-2; clone_size: NA; cdr3_nt: TGCGCCAGCAGTGAGCTCAGGAACACTGAAGCTTTCTTT; cdr3_aa: CASSELRNTEAFF
d_call: TRBD2; j_call: TRBJ2-1; v_call: TRBV9; clone_size: NA; cdr3_nt: TGTGCCAGCAGCAAACTTGGACTAGCGGGAGTCTATGAGCAGTTCTTC; cdr3_aa: CASSKLGLAGVYEQFF